The 21 T cell receptor beta chains below were found in one sample sequenced in a study of shared clonotypes between healthy human individuals. Repertoires were generated with immunoSEQ multiplex PCR, while TCRdb's copy carries only in-frame clones and drops some. The sample lists fewer than 2.5 million clones; approximately 94% were seen once. Sequenced material: naive CD4+ T cells from PBMCs. Described subset: CD45RA+ positively selected. The receptors stem from a man between 18 and 35 years old in good health. Some clones in this sample may be carry-over from other donors' samples.

The V call is TRBV6-6, the J call TRBJ2-4, with TRBD2 identical over 7 bases. Germline lookup yields CDR1 MNHNY and CDR2 SVGAGI (reference sequence). There are 16 residues in the CDR3. The V and J ends lost 2 bases and 7 bases, in that order; junction bases with no gene match: 11. CDR3 coding DNA: TGTGCCAGCAGTTACACCAGTGGGAGGGCCGTCAACATTCAGTACTTC. Protein product: CASSYTSGRAVNIQYF.

The chain recombines TRBV5-1 with TRBJ1-2, with D possibly being TRBD1 (5 bases). The CDR3 loop spans 14 amino acids. Germline loops: CDR1 SGHRS, CDR2 YFSETQ. V lost 0 bases and J 8 bases, leaving 14 bases between the germline ends. The CDR3 DNA follows: TGCGCCAGCAGCTTGGCAGGGATGGGTCGCGGCTACACCTTC. It specifies CASSLAGMGRGYTF. Filled out from reference TRBV5-1 and TRBJ1-2, the complete variable domain reads KAGVTQTPRYLIKTRGQQVTLSCSPISGHRSVSWYQQTPGQGLQFLFEYFSETQRNKGNFPGRFSGRQFSNSRSEMNVSTLELGDSALYLCASSLAGMGRGYTFGSGTRLTVV.

As for this clone: At the DNA level, this CDR3 is encoded by other sequences in the same sample as well. This rearrangement joins TRBV18 to TRBJ2-1, with 7 bases lining up with TRBD2. The CDR3 runs 16 residues. CDR1 and CDR2 from the germline V gene are KGHSH and LQKENI. V lost 0 bases to trimming and J lost 0 bases; unmatched junction nucleotides: 2. The CDR3 protein is CASSPPGGLSYNEQFF. The CDR3 DNA follows: TGTGCCAGCTCACCACCGGGAGGGCTCTCCTACAATGAGCAGTTCTTC.

The rearrangement joins TRBV21-1 to TRBJ2-7; the table's D call TRBD1 went unverified against the DNA. TRBV21-1 is shown as a pseudogene. The CDR3 spans 14 residues. CDR3 in DNA: TGTGCCAGCAGCAATCGCGACAGGACCTACGAGCAGTACTTC. It codes for CASSNRDRTYEQYF.

The chain uses TRBV19 and TRBJ1-5; 7 bases map to TRBD1. The CDR3 is 15 residues long. Germline V lookup: CDR1 LNHDA, CDR2 SQIVND (reference sequence). V shed 5 bases and J 4 bases; nucleotides not matched to a gene: 8. The CDR3 nucleotides read TGTGCCAGTAGTCCCCCCTTGGGACAGAATCAGCCCCAGCATTTT. It is translated as CASSPPLGQNQPQHF. The full variable domain, its missing parts supplied by reference TRBV19 and TRBJ1-5, is DGGITQSPKYLFRKEGQNVTLSCEQNLNHDAMYWYRQDPGQGLRLIYYSQIVNDFQKGDIAEGYSVSREKKESFPLTVTSAQKNPTAFYLCASSPPLGQNQPQHFGDGTRLSIL.

CDR3 amino acids: CAWTGGKGGYTF. The CDR3 bases are TGTGCCTGGACAGGGGGAAAGGGAGGCTACACCTTC. The rearrangement joins TRBV30 to TRBJ1-2; 7 bases are shared with TRBD1. The CDR3 has 12 amino acids. The ends lost 4 bases at V and 8 bases at J; junction bases unmatched: 7. Per the germline V gene, CDR1 is GTSNPN and CDR2 is SVGIG (reference sequence).

The rearrangement joins TRBV5-1 to TRBJ2-1; tentative D call: TRBD2 (6 bases). The CDR3 consists of 17 residues. Trimming took off 4 bases at V and 9 bases at J, with 26 bases between the two ends. CDR1 is SGHRS and CDR2 is YFSETQ in the germline V gene. The CDR3 DNA reads as TGCGCCAGCAGCCCCGGGACGGACTATCCTGACCTGGGTGAGCAGTTCTTC. Translation: CASSPGTDYPDLGEQFF.

The V call is TRBV27, the J call TRBJ2-2; D is possibly TRBD2 (6 bases). Between the trimmed V and J ends, which lost 6 bases and 2 bases, there was a span of 19 bases. Germline CDR1 reads MNHEY; CDR2 reads SMNVEV (reference sequence). This CDR3 is built from 17 residues. In DNA form, the CDR3 reads TGTGCCAGCAGGACTAGATATACTCCTGCCAACACCGGGGAGCTGTTTTTT. Amino acid sequence: CASRTRYTPANTGELFF.

The chain combines TRBV19 with TRBJ1-5; D is perhaps TRBD1 (5 bases). Trimming took off 4 bases at V and 3 bases at J, with 13 bases between the two ends. The CDR3 consists of 15 residues. Germline-derived CDR1 and CDR2 are LNHDA and SQIVND (reference sequence). The CDR3 protein is CASSTPGRTNQPQHF. The CDR3 DNA follows: TGTGCCAGTAGTACCCCGGGGCGGACCAATCAGCCCCAGCATTTT.

The J gene is TRBJ1-2, the V gene TRBV2, with D unclear. In germline, CDR1 is SNHLY, CDR2 FYNNEI. V was cut by 2 bases and J by 8 bases, with 9 bases left in between. The CDR3 runs 12 residues. The CDR3 sequence: CASSEQREGYTF. CDR3 nucleotides: TGTGCCAGCAGTGAACAAAGGGAAGGCTACACCTTC.

V usage is TRBV5-8 and J usage is TRBJ1-4, with no clear D. Trimming took 1 base from V and 7 from J, leaving 14 bases between them. This CDR3 spans 15 amino acids. Germline V lookup: CDR1 SGHTS, CDR2 YDEGEE. For the CDR3, the DNA is TGTGCCAGCAGCTTGCGTGCAGGCCGGGCTGAAAAACTGTTTTTT. Translating it yields CASSLRAGRAEKLFF.

The chain is built from TRBV2 and TRBJ2-1, with 10 bases matching TRBD1. J gave up 6 bases and V 9 bases, and 8 bases lay outside the gene matches. Germline V gene data show CDR1 as SNHLY and CDR2 as FYNNEI. The CDR3 has 14 amino acids. CDR3 residues: CASQTGGLSNEQFF. CDR3 bases: TGTGCCAGTCAGACAGGGGGCTTGAGCAATGAGCAGTTCTTC.

V usage is TRBV9 and J usage is TRBJ1-2, with 12 nucleotides matching TRBD1. The J segment lost 1 base and the V segment lost 4 bases, leaving 14 bases of the junction unmatched. CDR1 and CDR2 (germline): SGDLS, YYNGEE. The CDR3 totals 19 residues. Here the CDR3 DNA reads TGTGCCAGCAGCCAAGGTGTCCCGGGACAGGGGGCCCATAACTATGGCTACACCTTC. Its translation is CASSQGVPGQGAHNYGYTF.

This chain links TRBV7-2 with TRBJ2-7, with 8 bases lining up with TRBD2. The CDR3 has 14 amino acids. In germline, CDR1 is SGHTA, CDR2 FQGNSA. After removal of 3 bases from V and 5 bases from J, the junction contained 6 bases not matched to a gene. The CDR3 DNA sequence: TGTGCCAGCAGCTTTCGTAGCGGGGCCAACGAGCAGTACTTC. Its protein is CASSFRSGANEQYF.

The CDR3 DNA follows: TGTGCCTGGGCCGGACAGACTAACTATGGCTACACCTTC. It specifies CAWAGQTNYGYTF. This rearrangement joins TRBV30 to TRBJ1-2; D perhaps matches TRBD1 (6 bases). Germline lookup yields CDR1 GTSNPN and CDR2 SVGIG (reference sequence). Between the trimmed V and J ends, which lost 5 bases and 0 bases, there was a span of 10 bases. The CDR3 length is 13 residues.

The J gene is TRBJ2-3, the V gene TRBV11-2; 8 bases line up with TRBD2. V trimming: 3 bases; J trimming: 0 bases; junction bases outside the gene matches: 8. This CDR3 region has 17 residues. Germline CDR1 reads SGHAT; CDR2 reads FQNNGV. The DNA for the CDR3 is TGTGCCAGCAGCTTGCGGGAGGCCCTCCTTAGCACAGATACGCAGTATTTT. Translation: CASSLREALLSTDTQYF.

The chain carries TRBV11-2 and TRBJ1-5; the D gene is possibly TRBD1 (5 bases). Germline-derived CDR1 and CDR2 are SGHAT and FQNNGV. This CDR3 contains 17 residues. V dropped 2 bases and J dropped 2 bases, with 16 bases sitting between them. CDR3: CASSLRPGLVGNQPQHF. In nucleotides, the CDR3 is TGTGCCAGCAGCTTACGGCCAGGGTTGGTGGGCAATCAGCCCCAGCATTTT.

This rearrangement joins TRBV7-2 to TRBJ2-1; TRBD2 aligns across 7 bases. The junction had 3 bases not matched to a gene; V was cut back by 4 bases and J by 3 bases. The CDR3 is made up of 14 amino acids. Germline loops: CDR1 SGHTA, CDR2 FQGNSA. CDR3 DNA sequence: TGTGCCAGCAGCTCGGGACTAAACTACAATGAGCAGTTCTTC. Its protein is CASSSGLNYNEQFF. Full variable domain (outside the CDR3, taken from reference TRBV7-2 and TRBJ2-1): GAGVSQSPSNKVTEKGKDVELRCDPISGHTALYWYRQSLGQGLEFLIYFQGNSAPDKSGLPSDRFSAERTGGSVSTLTIQRTQQEDSAVYLCASSSGLNYNEQFFGPGTRLTVL.

This clone was counted once. J is TRBJ2-2 and V is TRBV7-9; D possibly corresponds to TRBD2 (5 bases). Trimming pared 1 base from V and 7 bases from J, leaving 7 bases between. The CDR3 length is 13 residues. Germline CDR1 reads SEHNR; CDR2 reads FQNEAQ (reference sequence). The CDR3 region has the DNA TGTGCCAGCAGCTTAGAACTAGACGGGGAGCTGTTTTTT. Its translation: CASSLELDGELFF.

This clone showed up just once. The chain couples TRBV19 to TRBJ1-3; maybe TRBD1 (5 bases). V gave up 3 bases and J gave up 3 bases, with 12 bases separating them. There are 15 residues in the CDR3. CDR1 and CDR2 (germline): LNHDA, SQIVND (reference sequence). The CDR3 reads CASSIGRDVGNTIYF. The CDR3 coding sequence is TGTGCCAGTAGTATCGGGAGGGACGTTGGAAACACCATATATTTT.

This chain connects TRBV5-6 to TRBJ2-1, with D unclear. This CDR3 spans 13 amino acids. CDR1 and CDR2 (germline): SGHDT, YYEEEE. V was pared by 0 bases and J by 6 bases, with 7 bases between. CDR3 coding DNA: TGTGCCAGCAGCTTGGGACGTACCAATGAGCAGTTCTTC. It specifies CASSLGRTNEQFF. Variable domain in full (rest from reference TRBV5-6 and TRBJ2-1): DAGVTQSPTHLIKTRGQQVTLRCSPKSGHDTVSWYQQALGQGPQFIFQYYEEEERQRGNFPDRFSGHQFPNYSSELNVNALLLGDSALYLCASSLGRTNEQFFGPGTRLTVL.